The 2 T cell receptor beta chains below all came from one sample that was sequenced in a study of blood T cells in healthy people across ages. The second PCR ran roughly 7 to 12 cycles with a sample-barcoded 5' primer and J-beta primers. TCRdb analysed the 5' RACE reads with MiXCR anew, one entry per CDR3 protein. The repertoire holds 650,000 to 800,000 distinct CDR3 sequences, with around 43% as singletons. The source material was blood. These receptor sequences come from a man aged 60 to 75 in good health.

J is TRBJ2-5 and V is TRBV5-1, with D possibly TRBD1 on 6 matching bases. Trimming took off 0 bases at V and 5 bases at J, with 14 bases between the two ends. The CDR3 loop spans 15 amino acids. The V gene's germline CDR1 is SGHRS and CDR2 YFSETQ. The CDR3 DNA is TGCGCCAGCAGCTTGGTTCGACAGGCCGGGGAGACCCAGTACTTC. It yields the protein CASSLVRQAGETQYF.

V gene TRBV2 combines with J gene TRBJ2-2; no reliable D call. The CDR3 length is 15 residues. Trimming pared 5 bases from V and 0 bases from J, leaving 10 bases between. Germline CDR1 reads SNHLY; CDR2 reads FYNNEI. CDR3 residues: CASSRALSNTGELFF. The CDR3 region has the DNA TGTGCCAGCAGTCGGGCACTTTCGAACACCGGGGAGCTGTTTTTT.